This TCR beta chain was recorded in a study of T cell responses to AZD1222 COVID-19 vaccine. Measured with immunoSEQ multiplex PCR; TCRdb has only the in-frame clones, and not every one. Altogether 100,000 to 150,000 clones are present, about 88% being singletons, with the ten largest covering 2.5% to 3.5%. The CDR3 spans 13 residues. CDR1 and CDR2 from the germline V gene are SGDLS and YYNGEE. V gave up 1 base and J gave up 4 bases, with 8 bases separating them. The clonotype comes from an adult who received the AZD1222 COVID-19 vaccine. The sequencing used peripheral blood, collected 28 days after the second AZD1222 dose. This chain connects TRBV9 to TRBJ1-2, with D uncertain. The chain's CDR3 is CASSVSGSYGYTF. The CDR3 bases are TGTGCCAGCAGCGTATCAGGTTCCTATGGCTACACCTTC.